The sample holds many counts of the clone carrying this T cell receptor (beta chain). A read error is possible here, since a much larger clone lies one base away. The record originates from a study of neurological immune-mediated disorders. The V end was cut by 4 bases, the J end by 5 bases, with 12 bases between. Germline V CDR1 and CDR2: MDHEN, SYDVKM. The CDR3 loop spans 13 amino acids. With 10-nucleotide random UMIs included, cDNA was synthesized by 5'RACE. TCRdb called the 5' RACE reads again in MiXCR, with one record for every CDR3 protein. The data show under 40,000 distinct CDR3 sequences, with 6.5% to 7.5% seen just once and approximately 5.3% held by the top ten.

The chain links TRBV28 to TRBJ2-7; D is uncertain. The sequence was obtained from a man aged 50 to 59 in good health. What was sequenced was CD4+ T cells from blood. As DNA, the CDR3 is TGTGCCAGCAGTTCCCGGGTCCCCAACGAGCAGTACTTC. This sequence encodes CASSSRVPNEQYF.